This T cell receptor (beta chain) was recorded in a study of T cell responses to AZD1222 COVID-19 vaccine. Assay used: immunoSEQ multiplex PCR; TCRdb lists only in-frame clones, some missing. The data hold 250,000 to 300,000 clones, with around 93% observed a single time. Here the sequenced sample was peripheral blood, taken 28 days after the second AZD1222 dose. The sequence derives from an adult who received the AZD1222 COVID-19 vaccine.

CDR3 bases: TGCAGCGTTGAGGTCCCGAGGGTACGCGAGCAGTACTTC. The encoded protein is CSVEVPRVREQYF. The rearrangement uses TRBV29-1 and TRBJ2-7; D perhaps matches TRBD2 (5 bases). V gave up 3 bases and J gave up 6 bases, with 15 bases separating them. Germline CDR1 and CDR2: SQVTM and ANQGSEA. This CDR3 has 13 amino acids.